Detailed here is one T cell receptor (beta chain). What antigen it recognizes has not been identified. Base quality data are lacking; no much larger clone is found one base away. Other DNA sequences in the same sample also yield this CDR3. Library preparation employed the immunoSEQ multiplex PCR assay. A mixture of 60 forward primers for TCR Vbeta segments and 13 reverse primers for TCR Jbeta segments was used in the multiplex PCR. A multiplex PCR assay on genomic DNA amplified the CDR3 region of rearranged TCR beta genes. Amplified TCR beta libraries were sequenced as 87-base-pair reads on the Illumina HiSeq System. The study's own analysis went as follows. A later analysis counted about 80 million unique TCR beta chains across the 500 to 850 repertoires, and around 9.9 million of these chains were shared by at least two donors. To remove PCR and sequencing errors, raw reads were error-corrected and collapsed into unique sequences using a nearest-neighbor algorithm that merged closely related sequences. V, D and J gene segments were assigned by aligning CDR3 sequences to IMGT reference sequences. Each retained sequence needed at least a six-nucleotide match to both a V gene segment and a J gene segment. A rearrangement counted as productive if the CDR3 had no stop codons and remained in frame with V and J, and every other rearrangement counted as non-productive. CDR3 was defined according to IMGT convention as the region running from the second conserved V-encoded cysteine to the conserved J-encoded phenylalanine. Sequences without an unambiguous match to a single V gene segment were excluded from the earlier analysis of 450 to 650 of the donors. In an earlier analysis of some 590 of the donors, a V segment was called functional when productive rearrangements were above 56.7%, and segregating when the standard deviation between donors exceeded 5%. To diagnose cytomegalovirus status from the catalog of TCR beta chain sequences, a statistical classification framework was built. In a later analysis, V and J genes were assigned by comparing TCR nucleotide sequences against IMGT/GENE-DB human TR gene sequences. In a later analysis, CDR3 sequences and most-parsimonious VDJ recombination scenarios were assigned using the TCRdist pipeline. In a later analysis, each TCR beta chain was defined by its CDR3 amino acid sequence together with its V-gene family, and reads lacking a unique V-gene family were excluded. In a later analysis, some 600 highly shared, low-generation-probability nucleotide sequences were removed to address suspected cross-contamination and a sequencing artifact. For each public chain, a later analysis derived a clonal expansion index from normalized ranks of inferred template counts within each repertoire. In a later analysis, generation probabilities were computed with a VDJ recombination model fitted to out-of-frame rearrangements, and the resulting probabilities were checked against IGoR. Hypergeometric tests were used in a later analysis to score TCR-TCR, TCR-HLA and TCR-CMV co-occurrence, with a repertoire-size bias correction applied to the TCR pairs. A later analysis estimated false discovery rates by permuting HLA or CMV assignments 20 times. In a later analysis, co-occurring TCRs were grouped using DBSCAN, and TCRdist sequence similarity was added for clustering within HLA-allele-positive subsets. Repertoires with fewer than 30,000 or more than 120,000 public chains, plus five repertoires with anomalous nucleotide sharing, were excluded from co-occurrence clustering. TCRdb retrieved this table from immuneACCESS and kept in-frame rearrangements only. Not all clones are present; in checked studies, unresolved V genes account for under half, and no reason is known for the remainder. V and J calls and clone size are copied from that table; D and trimming were computed from the DNA. The sample data list around 72,000 clones, and 65% to 70% of these were observed just once. The ten largest clones capture less than 25% of the sample.

The data are from a study of cytomegalovirus exposure and HLA in healthy donors (dated by TCRdb to about 2017). In terms of the full investigation: An earlier analysis of some 600 of the donors reported 276 Gb of sequence data and some 110 million unique TCR beta sequences obtained from about 180 million T cells. Of the approximately 400 genotyped donors, 65% to 90% were placed in the genetic ancestry cluster associated with self-reported Caucasian donors. Approximately 330 gigabases of sequencing data and 75 million to 85 million unique TCR sequences made up an early release that covered about 640 HLA-typed donors. A later analysis re-examined previously published TCR beta repertoires from more than 600 donors and added high-resolution HLA genotyping to investigate patterns of TCR occurrence. Along with the approximately 670-subject first cohort, a separate validation cohort of approximately 110 different subjects was used. Both class I and class II loci were covered by HLA typing, at four-digit resolution. To predict cytomegalovirus infection status, the study combined high-throughput TCR immunosequencing, statistical association of individual TCRs with disease status, and machine learning. Every repertoire in the discovery cohort had been generated on one and the same sequencing platform. Alongside the repertoire data, information on donor age, sex, ethnicity and CMV serostatus was compiled. The study used immunosequencing to profile the T cell repertoires of around 600 subjects and linked those repertoires to cytomegalovirus serostatus. A few DR-DQ haplotypes were treated as single units for association and clustering because of strong linkage in the cohort. A later genetic analysis took genome-wide SNP genotypes for about three fifths of the 666 donors and used that subset as a discovery cohort. The number of typed donors differed by locus: about 629-630 for A, B, C, DRB1 and DQB1; approximately 520 for DQA1; fewer than 610 for DPA1; and around 450 for DPB1. The study was designed to test whether signatures of past pathogen exposure could be identified by cataloging public T cell receptors. Among 300 to 500 genotyped donors of the cohort, an average of about 240,000 unique TCR beta nucleotide sequences was sequenced per donor, of which about 18% were non-productive. To decide whether each TCR beta V gene segment behaved as functional or pseudogenic, an earlier analysis of approximately 600 of the donors relied on high-throughput TCR beta sequencing. Rather than drawing on any new phenotypic data, the later analysis identified candidate immune exposures from TCR beta sequences and the way those sequences occurred across donors. Overall results and qualifications from the work: When HLA alleles, especially DR and DQ, strongly co-occurred, TCR associations were difficult to assign to individual alleles. Most TCR sequences were observed very rarely across donors, whereas some public TCRs were present in many individuals. A further reported finding was that TCR beta sequences accurately predicted the HLA-A and HLA-B alleles for most subjects in the first cohort. An earlier analysis of some 590 of the donors showed that most TCR beta V segments appeared in productive rearrangements either about 87% or about 30% of the time, which broadly matched IMGT annotations. A later analysis associated 17,000 or so TCR beta sequences with specific HLA alleles at a false discovery rate of 0.05. Cytomegalovirus status was reported to be diagnosed by the classifier with high specificity and sensitivity in both the original and validation cohorts. According to a later analysis, parvovirus B19, influenza, CMV and Epstein-Barr virus appeared linked to several top co-occurrence clusters. The sequencing pipeline was judged likely to have produced a cluster of highly shared sequence variants as a technical artifact. Compared with the 666-donor mean, donors in an Asian-associated ancestry cluster had fewer N-insertions in productive TCRs, according to a later genetic analysis. In the study, around 150 TCR beta chains were listed as associated with cytomegalovirus. Only TCR beta chains were sequenced in this cohort, and the absence of alpha or paired-chain data limited detectable features. The presence/absence analyses assumed that sequencing depth was roughly uniform across donors, and that assumption may not be true. About 17 rarely observed V segments, including chromosome 9 orphons, were excluded from the earlier analysis of some 590 of the donors because counts were too low. Immune exposure information for the cohort was limited to CMV serostatus. In a later analysis, TCR association rates were found to vary across HLA loci, with the most associated TCRs seen for DRB1 alleles and the fewest for HLA-C alleles. In a later analysis, most CMV-associated TCR beta chains were found to appear HLA-restricted, with HLA associations seemingly driven largely by CMV exposure. In a later analysis, HLA-associated TCR beta chains were found to be more clonally expanded and to have lower generation probabilities than equally common non-associated chains. The authors suggested that the approach could potentially be extended to other disease states and immunological phenotypes. In a later genetic analysis, a missense DCLRE1C variant was associated with V-gene and J-gene trimming of TCR beta chains, and the association was replicated in an independent cohort. Correlated functional status among segregating V segments might reflect linkage disequilibrium, but an unknown experimental factor could not be ruled out. A few of the identified cytomegalovirus-associated TCR beta chains were confirmed in vitro to be specific for cytomegalovirus antigens. HLA typing was unavailable for some donors at each locus, so association tests used only the typed subset.

The cohort was made up of under 800 healthy bone marrow donors. All cohort members were sampled while nominally healthy, although unrecorded immune exposures were likely present. The donor tested CMV seropositive and was one of the 289 seropositive cohort members. Every donor gave a peripheral blood sample, and the peripheral blood mononuclear cells from that sample were used for TCR beta sequencing. Genomic DNA was extracted from the blood cell samples with the Qiagen DNeasy Blood Extraction Kit. This receptor was identified in a man aged 40-49 years in good health and CMV-seropositive. Sequenced material: PBMCs.

The CDR3 in this case is CASSLGGGSDTQYF. The nucleotide sequence is given as TGTGCCAGCAGCTTGGGGGGGGGTTCAGATACGCAGTATTTT. Recombination linked TRBV7-9 to TRBJ2-3; 7 middle bases align to TRBD2. Taken from cysteine to phenylalanine, the CDR3 has 14 residues. Only the CDR3 DNA is retained, 42 bases long and in frame from the first base. V loses 3 bases at its end and J loses 4 bases; junction bases beyond the gene matches: 4. In the germline V gene (reference sequence), CDR1 corresponds to SEHNR and CDR2 to FQNEAQ.